This T cell receptor beta chain was recorded in a study of siplizumab effects on memory and regulatory T cells. Study-level points and caveats: The authors mapped only a minor fraction of alloreactive clones to unstimulated subsets. Controls showed an average of approximately 28% Treg-derived mappable alloreactive CD4+ clones, while siplizumab showed nearly 70%. Under siplizumab, alloreactive sequences traced to unstimulated CD4+ memory cells were significantly reduced.

Points on this clone: Its cognate antigen is unknown.

Repertoires were generated with immunoSEQ multiplex PCR, while TCRdb's copy carries only in-frame clones and drops some. The table has 99,000 or so clones, just over 90% seen once. This CDR3 spans 13 amino acids. Trimming pared 5 bases from V and 8 bases from J, leaving 15 bases between. CDR1 is ENHRY, CDR2 SYGVKD, per germline. The material sequenced was CD4+ T cells sorted from blood. V is TRBV10-3 and J is TRBJ1-1; no clear D. The sequence was obtained from a human donor in good health. CDR3 protein: CAISIGKGVEAFF. DNA for the CDR3: TGTGCCATCAGTATAGGTAAGGGAGTAGAAGCTTTCTTT.